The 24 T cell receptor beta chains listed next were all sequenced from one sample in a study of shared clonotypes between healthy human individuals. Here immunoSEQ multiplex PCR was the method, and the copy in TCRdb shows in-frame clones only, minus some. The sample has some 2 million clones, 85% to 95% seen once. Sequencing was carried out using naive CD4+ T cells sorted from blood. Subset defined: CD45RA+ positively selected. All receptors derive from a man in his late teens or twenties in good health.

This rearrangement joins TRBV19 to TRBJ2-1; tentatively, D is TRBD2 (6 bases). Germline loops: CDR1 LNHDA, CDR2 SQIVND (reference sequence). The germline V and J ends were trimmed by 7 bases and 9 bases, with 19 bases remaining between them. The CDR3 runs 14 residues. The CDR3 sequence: CASTVSVSGGEQFF. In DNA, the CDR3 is TGTGCCAGTACCGTATCCGTCTCCGGGGGTGAGCAGTTCTTC. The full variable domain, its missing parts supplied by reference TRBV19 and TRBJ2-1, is DGGITQSPKYLFRKEGQNVTLSCEQNLNHDAMYWYRQDPGQGLRLIYYSQIVNDFQKGDIAEGYSVSREKKESFPLTVTSAQKNPTAFYLCASTVSVSGGEQFFGPGTRLTVL.

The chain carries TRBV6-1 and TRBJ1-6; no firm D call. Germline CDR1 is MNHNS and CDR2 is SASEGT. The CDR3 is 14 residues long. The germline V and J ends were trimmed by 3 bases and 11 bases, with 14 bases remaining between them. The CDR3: CASSEVFGQPPLHF. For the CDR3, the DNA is TGTGCCAGCAGTGAGGTATTTGGGCAGCCACCCCTCCACTTT.

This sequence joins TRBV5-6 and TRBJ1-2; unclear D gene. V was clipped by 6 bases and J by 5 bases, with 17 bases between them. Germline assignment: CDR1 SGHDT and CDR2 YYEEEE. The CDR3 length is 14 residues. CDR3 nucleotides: TGTGCCAGCACCAGGTGGAGGGTGGGATATGGCTACACCTTC. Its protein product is CASTRWRVGYGYTF. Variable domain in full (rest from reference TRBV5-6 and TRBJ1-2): DAGVTQSPTHLIKTRGQQVTLRCSPKSGHDTVSWYQQALGQGPQFIFQYYEEEERQRGNFPDRFSGHQFPNYSSELNVNALLLGDSALYLCASTRWRVGYGYTFGSGTRLTVV.

CDR3 region: CASSDSAGRDQPQHF. The CDR3 nucleotides read TGTGCCAGCAGTGACTCCGCAGGAAGGGATCAGCCCCAGCATTTT. The chain carries TRBV6-4 and TRBJ1-5; D not resolved. Germline V CDR1 and CDR2: MRHNA, SNTAGT. This CDR3 spans 15 amino acids. Trimming pared 0 bases from V and 5 bases from J, leaving 11 bases between.

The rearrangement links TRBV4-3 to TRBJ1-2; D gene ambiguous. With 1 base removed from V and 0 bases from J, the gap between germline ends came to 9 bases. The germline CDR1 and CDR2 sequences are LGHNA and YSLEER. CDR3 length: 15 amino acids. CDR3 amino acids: CASSQATGSNYGYTF. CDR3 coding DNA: TGCGCCAGCAGCCAAGCTACGGGGTCTAACTATGGCTACACCTTC.

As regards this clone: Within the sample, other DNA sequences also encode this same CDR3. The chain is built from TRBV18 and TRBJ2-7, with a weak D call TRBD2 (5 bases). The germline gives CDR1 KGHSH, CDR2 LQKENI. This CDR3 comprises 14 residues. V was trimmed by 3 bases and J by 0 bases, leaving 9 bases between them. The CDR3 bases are TGTGCCAGCTCACCCCTAGCTAGCTCCTACGAGCAGTACTTC. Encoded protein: CASSPLASSYEQYF.

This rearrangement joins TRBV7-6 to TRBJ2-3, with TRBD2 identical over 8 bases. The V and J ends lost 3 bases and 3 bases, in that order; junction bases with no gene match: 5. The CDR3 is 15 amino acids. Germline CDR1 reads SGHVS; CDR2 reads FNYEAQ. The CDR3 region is CASSLAGGRTDTQYF. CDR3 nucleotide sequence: TGTGCCAGCAGCTTGGCGGGAGGTCGTACAGATACGCAGTATTTT.

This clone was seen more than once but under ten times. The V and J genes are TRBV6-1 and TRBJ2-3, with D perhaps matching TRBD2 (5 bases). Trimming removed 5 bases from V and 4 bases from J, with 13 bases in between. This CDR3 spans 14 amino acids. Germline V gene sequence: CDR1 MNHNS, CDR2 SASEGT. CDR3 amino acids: CASSPDSFADTQYF. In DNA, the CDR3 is TGTGCCAGCAGTCCGGACTCATTTGCAGATACGCAGTATTTT.

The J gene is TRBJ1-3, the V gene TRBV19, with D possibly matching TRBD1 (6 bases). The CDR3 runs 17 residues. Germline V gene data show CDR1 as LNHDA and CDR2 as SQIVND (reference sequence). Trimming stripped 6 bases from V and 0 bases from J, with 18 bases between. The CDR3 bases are TGTGCCAGTAGCAAGGCCCCGGACAGAGACTCTGGAAACACCATATATTTT. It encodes CASSKAPDRDSGNTIYF.

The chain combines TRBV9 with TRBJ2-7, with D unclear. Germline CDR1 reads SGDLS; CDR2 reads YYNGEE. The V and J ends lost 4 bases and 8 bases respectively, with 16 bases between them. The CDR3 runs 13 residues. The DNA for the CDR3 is TGTGCCAGCAGCCCCGACGTCCCAGACAAGCAGTACTTC. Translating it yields CASSPDVPDKQYF.

CDR3 bases: TGTGCCAGCAGCGGGGGCGGTGCAGGGGGCAACTATGGCTACACCTTC. It encodes CASSGGGAGGNYGYTF. This rearrangement joins TRBV28 to TRBJ1-2, with 8 bases aligning to TRBD1. V was pared by 6 bases and J by 2 bases, with 11 bases of the junction left unmatched. Germline V gives CDR1 MDHEN, CDR2 SYDVKM. The CDR3 runs 16 residues.

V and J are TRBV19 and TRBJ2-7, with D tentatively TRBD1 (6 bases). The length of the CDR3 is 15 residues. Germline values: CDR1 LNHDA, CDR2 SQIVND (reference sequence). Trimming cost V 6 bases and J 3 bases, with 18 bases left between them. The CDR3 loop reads CASSPQRGSGYEQYF. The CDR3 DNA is TGTGCCAGTAGCCCCCAGAGGGGGAGTGGCTACGAGCAGTACTTC.

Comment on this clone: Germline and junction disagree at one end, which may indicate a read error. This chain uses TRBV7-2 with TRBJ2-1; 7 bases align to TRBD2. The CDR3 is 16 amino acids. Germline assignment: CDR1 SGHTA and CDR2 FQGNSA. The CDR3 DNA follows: TGTGCCAGCAGCTTAGCAACAGCGGGGCCCTACAGTGAGCAGTTCTTC. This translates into CASSLATAGPYSEQFF.

In DNA form, the CDR3 reads TGTGCCAGTCGGGCAGAGCCGGTGGAGCAGTACTTC. The encoded protein is CASRAEPVEQYF. V gene TRBV28 combines with J gene TRBJ2-7; D gene ambiguous. The CDR3 is made up of 12 amino acids. V lost 9 bases, J lost 7 bases, and 16 bases lay in between. Germline V gives CDR1 MDHEN, CDR2 SYDVKM. Looking up the rest from reference TRBV28 and TRBJ2-7 gives the full variable domain: DVKVTQSSRYLVKRTGEKVFLECVQDMDHENMFWYRQDPGLGLRLIYFSYDVKMKEKGDIPEGYSVSREKKERFSLILESASTNQTSMYLCASRAEPVEQYFGPGTRLTVT.

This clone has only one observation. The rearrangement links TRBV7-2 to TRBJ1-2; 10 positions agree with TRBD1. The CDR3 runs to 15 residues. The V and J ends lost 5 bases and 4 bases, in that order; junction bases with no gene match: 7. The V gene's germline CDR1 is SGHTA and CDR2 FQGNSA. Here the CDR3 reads CASSPLTGGTYGYTF. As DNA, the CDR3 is TGTGCCAGCAGCCCCTTGACAGGGGGCACCTATGGCTACACCTTC.

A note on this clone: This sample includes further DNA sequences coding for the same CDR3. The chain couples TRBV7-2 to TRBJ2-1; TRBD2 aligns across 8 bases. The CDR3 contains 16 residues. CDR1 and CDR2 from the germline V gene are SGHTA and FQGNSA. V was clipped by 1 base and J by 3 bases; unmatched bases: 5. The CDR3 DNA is TGTGCCAGCAGCTTAGAGGCGGGGGGAAGCTACAATGAGCAGTTCTTC. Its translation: CASSLEAGGSYNEQFF.

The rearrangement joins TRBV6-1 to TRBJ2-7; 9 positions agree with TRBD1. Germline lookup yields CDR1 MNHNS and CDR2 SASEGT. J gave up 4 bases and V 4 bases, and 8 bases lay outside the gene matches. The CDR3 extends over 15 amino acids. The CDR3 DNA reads TGTGCCAGCAGTGCTCTGAGGGACAGGGAGTACGAGCAGTACTTC. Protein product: CASSALRDREYEQYF.

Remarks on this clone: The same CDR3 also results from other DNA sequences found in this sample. In DNA, the CDR3 is TGTGCCAGCAGCCCCCAGGGTAACACTGAAGCTTTCTTT. Residues: CASSPQGNTEAFF. V gene TRBV11-2 combines with J gene TRBJ1-1, with D possibly TRBD1 on 5 matching bases. Germline CDR1 is SGHAT and CDR2 is FQNNGV. V was trimmed by 5 bases and J by 2 bases, leaving 9 bases between them. This CDR3 has 13 residues.

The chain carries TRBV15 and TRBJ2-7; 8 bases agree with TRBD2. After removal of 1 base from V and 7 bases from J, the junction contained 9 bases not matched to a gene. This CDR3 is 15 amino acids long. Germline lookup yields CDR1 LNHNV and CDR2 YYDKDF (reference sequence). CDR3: CATSRVDSGKQEQYF. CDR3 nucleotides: TGTGCCACCAGCAGAGTGGATAGCGGGAAACAAGAGCAGTACTTC. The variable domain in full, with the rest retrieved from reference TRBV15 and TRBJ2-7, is DAMVIQNPRYQVTQFGKPVTLSCSQTLNHNVMYWYQQKSSQAPKLLFHYYDKDFNNEADTPDNFQSRRPNTSFCFLDIRSPGLGDTAMYLCATSRVDSGKQEQYFGPGTRLTVT.

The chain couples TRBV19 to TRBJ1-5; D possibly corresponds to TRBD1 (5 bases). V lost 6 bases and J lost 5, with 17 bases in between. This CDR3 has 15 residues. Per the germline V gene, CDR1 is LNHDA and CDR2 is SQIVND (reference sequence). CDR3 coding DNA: TGTGCCAGTAGAGTGTGGGGGGACGGAGATCAGCCCCAGCATTTT. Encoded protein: CASRVWGDGDQPQHF.

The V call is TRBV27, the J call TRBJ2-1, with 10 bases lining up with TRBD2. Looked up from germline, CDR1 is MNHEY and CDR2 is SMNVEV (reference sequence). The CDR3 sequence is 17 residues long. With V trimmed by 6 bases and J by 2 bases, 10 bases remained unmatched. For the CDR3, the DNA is TGTGCCAGCAGAGCCGGCTGGACTAGCGGACCCTACAATGAGCAGTTCTTC. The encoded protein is CASRAGWTSGPYNEQFF.

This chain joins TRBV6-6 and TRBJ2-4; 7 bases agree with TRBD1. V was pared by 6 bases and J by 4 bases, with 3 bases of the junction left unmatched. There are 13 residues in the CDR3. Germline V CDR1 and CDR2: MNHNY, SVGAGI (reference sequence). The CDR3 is CASSDRAKNIQYF. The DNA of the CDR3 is TGTGCCAGCAGCGACAGGGCAAAAAACATTCAGTACTTC.

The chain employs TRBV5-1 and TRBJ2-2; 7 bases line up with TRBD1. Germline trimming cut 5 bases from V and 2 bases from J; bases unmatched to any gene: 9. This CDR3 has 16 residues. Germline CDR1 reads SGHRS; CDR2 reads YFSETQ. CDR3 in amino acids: CASSDPGQLNTGELFF. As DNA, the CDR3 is TGCGCCAGCAGTGATCCGGGACAGCTAAACACCGGGGAGCTGTTTTTT.

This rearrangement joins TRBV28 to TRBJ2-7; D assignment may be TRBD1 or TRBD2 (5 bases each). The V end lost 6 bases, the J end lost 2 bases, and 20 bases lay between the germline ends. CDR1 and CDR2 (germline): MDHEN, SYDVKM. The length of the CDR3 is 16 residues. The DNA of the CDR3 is TGTGCCAGCAGCCTAAATTCTATAGGGACCACCTACGAGCAGTACTTC. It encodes CASSLNSIGTTYEQYF.